This T cell receptor (beta chain) is drawn from a study of shared clonotypes between healthy human individuals. V was cut by 7 bases and J by 6 bases, with 13 bases left in between. This CDR3 is built from 13 residues. Germline CDR1 and CDR2: MDHEN and SYDVKM. Several immunoSEQ 96-well plates shared each subset's DNA, each plate a replicate. The authors loaded 200 ng DNA, about 30,000 T cell genomes, into sorted-subset replicate PCRs. Clones were sequenced by immunoSEQ multiplex PCR, and TCRdb holds only the in-frame ones, with some missing. The table has about 2.1 million clones, 80% to 95% seen once. Study results and limitations: The study generally estimated greater richness for naive than memory subsets. Naive CD4 clonotypes overlapped across a few donors at around 4.7%.

Comments on this clone: Its antigen is as yet unknown.

Naivety among CD8 cells was defined by CD45RO negativity and positive CCR7 selection, thereby excluding terminally differentiated effector memory CD45RA+ cells. The receptor comes from a man between 18 and 29 years old in good health. Some clones in this sample may be carry-over from other donors' samples. The chain combines TRBV28 with TRBJ1-5; D possibly corresponds to TRBD1 (6 bases). The source material was naive CD8+ T cells from PBMCs. The CDR3 DNA reads TGTGCCAGCACCCTGGGCAGGGGTCAGCCCCAGCATTTT. It codes for CASTLGRGQPQHF. Full variable domain (outside the CDR3, taken from reference TRBV28 and TRBJ1-5): DVKVTQSSRYLVKRTGEKVFLECVQDMDHENMFWYRQDPGLGLRLIYFSYDVKMKEKGDIPEGYSVSREKKERFSLILESASTNQTSMYLCASTLGRGQPQHFGDGTRLSIL.